Listed below are T cell receptor beta chains from one sample, sequenced in a study of T-cell reconstitution after alpha-beta-depleted transplantation in children. TCRdb re-called the PCR reads with MiXCR, one entry per CDR3 protein. This sample has fewer than 700,000 distinct CDR3 sequences, with over 10% found just once. The sample here was PBMCs, mostly from graft donor cells, taken 360 days after TCRalphabeta/CD19-depleted stem cell transplant. These receptors originate from a male patient aged 10-17 years who had a stem cell transplant for acute myeloid leukemia, so the T cells may come from the graft donor. Each CDR3 is given with its conserved first and last residue. Each record gives: D gene, J gene, clone size, CDR3 length, V gene, CDR3 DNA, CDR3 protein. D genes are given only for firm matches. The size of a clone is reported for some rows only, either as once, few or many, or as a class for expanded clones.

d_gene: TRBD1; j_gene: TRBJ1-4; abundance: many; len: 17; v_gene: TRBV6-1; CDR3nt: TGTGCCAGCAGTATCCGACAGGGGCGGAGGGCTAATGAAAAACTGTTTTTT; CDR3aa: CASSIRQGRRANEKLFF
d_gene: -; j_gene: TRBJ2-2; abundance: few; len: 13; v_gene: TRBV7-2; CDR3nt: TGTGCCAGCAGCTTCGACGTCGCCGGGGAGCTGTTTTTT; CDR3aa: CASSFDVAGELFF
d_gene: -; j_gene: TRBJ1-6; abundance: -; len: 14; v_gene: TRBV5-1; CDR3nt: TGCGCCCCCCACTTGGGCAGGGCCGGTTCACCCCTCCACTTT; CDR3aa: CAPHLGRAGSPLHF
d_gene: -; j_gene: TRBJ2-5; abundance: few; len: 9; v_gene: TRBV2; CDR3nt: TGTGCCAGCAGAACTGGGGGCTACTTC; CDR3aa: CASRTGGYF
d_gene: -; j_gene: TRBJ2-7; abundance: many; len: 16; v_gene: TRBV4-2; CDR3nt: TGTGCCAGCAGCCAAGGCGAGGGGCTAATCGACTACGAGCAGTACTTC; CDR3aa: CASSQGEGLIDYEQYF
d_gene: TRBD1; j_gene: TRBJ2-2; abundance: few; len: 13; v_gene: TRBV20-1; CDR3nt: TGCAGTGCCCGGGGACAGGGTAACGGGGAGCTGTTTTTT; CDR3aa: CSARGQGNGELFF
d_gene: TRBD2; j_gene: TRBJ2-1; abundance: few; len: 17; v_gene: TRBV6-2/TRBV6-3; CDR3nt: TGTGCCAGCAGTTTGATTGGAGCGGGGGTAAAACGGAATGAGCAGTTCTTC; CDR3aa: CASSLIGAGVKRNEQFF
d_gene: TRBD2; j_gene: TRBJ2-7; abundance: few; len: 14; v_gene: TRBV29-1; CDR3nt: TGCAGCGTACCGACTAGCGGAAACTCCTACGAGCAGTACTTC; CDR3aa: CSVPTSGNSYEQYF
d_gene: -; j_gene: TRBJ2-3; abundance: many; len: 11; v_gene: TRBV20-1; CDR3nt: TGCAGTGAGCAGGGCACAGATACGCAGTATTTT; CDR3aa: CSEQGTDTQYF
d_gene: -; j_gene: TRBJ1-1; abundance: -; len: 17; v_gene: TRBV20-1; CDR3nt: TGCAGTGCTAGAGGGCCGGCAGTTTCGGAGGGGAACACTGAAGCTTTCTTT; CDR3aa: CSARGPAVSEGNTEAFF
d_gene: TRBD1; j_gene: TRBJ2-2; abundance: -; len: 16; v_gene: TRBV6-2/TRBV6-3; CDR3nt: TGTGCCAGCCGGCGATCGACAGGGATGAACACCGGGGAGCTGTTTTTT; CDR3aa: CASRRSTGMNTGELFF
d_gene: TRBD1; j_gene: TRBJ2-2; abundance: many; len: 16; v_gene: TRBV11-1; CDR3nt: TGTGCCAGCAGCCCCGGGACAGGGGTCAATACCGGGGAGCTGTTTTTT; CDR3aa: CASSPGTGVNTGELFF
d_gene: -; j_gene: TRBJ2-7; abundance: few; len: 16; v_gene: TRBV6-2/TRBV6-3; CDR3nt: TGTGCCAGCAGTTACTTAGGGCCCATCAGTCCCTACGAGCAGTACTTC; CDR3aa: CASSYLGPISPYEQYF
d_gene: -; j_gene: TRBJ1-3; abundance: -; len: 14; v_gene: TRBV21-1; CDR3nt: TGTGCCAGCAGGAAGGGTACAGGGGAGAGCACCATATATTTT; CDR3aa: CASRKGTGESTIYF
d_gene: -; j_gene: TRBJ2-5; abundance: many; len: 13; v_gene: TRBV18; CDR3nt: TGTGCCAGCTCACCTGACGTCCAAGAGACCCAGTACTTC; CDR3aa: CASSPDVQETQYF
d_gene: TRBD1; j_gene: TRBJ2-3; abundance: few; len: 17; v_gene: TRBV4-3; CDR3nt: TGCGCCAGCAGCCAAGATACAGGGGCCAGGGGAACAGATACGCAGTATTTT; CDR3aa: CASSQDTGARGTDTQYF
d_gene: -; j_gene: TRBJ2-5; abundance: -; len: 15; v_gene: TRBV7-2; CDR3nt: TGTGCCAGCAGCTTAAGTCGGGGGGCCAAAGAGACCCAGTACTTC; CDR3aa: CASSLSRGAKETQYF
d_gene: TRBD2; j_gene: TRBJ2-7; abundance: -; len: 17; v_gene: TRBV5-6; CDR3nt: TGTGCCAGCAGCTTGGGATGTTCTAGCGGACCGGCCTACGAGCAGTACTTC; CDR3aa: CASSLGCSSGPAYEQYF
d_gene: -; j_gene: TRBJ2-5; abundance: many; len: 16; v_gene: TRBV19; CDR3nt: TGTGCCAGTAGTATATCCCCCCGGGACTTCCAAGAGACCCAGTACTTC; CDR3aa: CASSISPRDFQETQYF
d_gene: -; j_gene: TRBJ1-2; abundance: many; len: 14; v_gene: TRBV24-1; CDR3nt: TGTGCCACCAGTGATCAAGGGACCCCGAATGGCTACACCTTC; CDR3aa: CATSDQGTPNGYTF
d_gene: -; j_gene: TRBJ2-7; abundance: few; len: 15; v_gene: TRBV12-3/TRBV12-4; CDR3nt: TGTGCCAGCAGCGTCGCAGCCCCACGGGCCTACGAGCAGTACTTC; CDR3aa: CASSVAAPRAYEQYF
d_gene: TRBD1; j_gene: TRBJ1-5; abundance: few; len: 11; v_gene: TRBV29-1; CDR3nt: TGCAGCGTTGGCGTAGGGGGCAGCCAGCATTTT; CDR3aa: CSVGVGGSQHF
d_gene: TRBD2; j_gene: TRBJ2-5; abundance: -; len: 17; v_gene: TRBV27; CDR3nt: TGTGCCAGCAGTGAGTTGGAAGCGGGAGGAGGCCAAGAGACCCAGTACTTC; CDR3aa: CASSELEAGGGQETQYF
d_gene: -; j_gene: TRBJ2-1; abundance: -; len: 17; v_gene: TRBV7-9; CDR3nt: TGTGCCAGCAGCGGCGTCCCATCTGCTCTAGGACTCAATGAGCAGTTCTTC; CDR3aa: CASSGVPSALGLNEQFF
d_gene: -; j_gene: TRBJ2-4; abundance: many; len: 15; v_gene: TRBV28; CDR3nt: TGTGCCAGCAGTCTCCCGGGGCTAGCCAAAAACATTCAGTACTTC; CDR3aa: CASSLPGLAKNIQYF
d_gene: -; j_gene: TRBJ1-2; abundance: few; len: 15; v_gene: TRBV7-2; CDR3nt: TGTGCCAGCAGTCCGACAGGAATAGCTAACTATGGCTACACCTTC; CDR3aa: CASSPTGIANYGYTF
d_gene: -; j_gene: TRBJ2-1; abundance: -; len: 15; v_gene: TRBV29-1; CDR3nt: TGCAGCGTTGAAGGTTGGAGGGCCGCGAACAATGAGCAGTTCTTC; CDR3aa: CSVEGWRAANNEQFF
d_gene: TRBD1; j_gene: TRBJ2-5; abundance: few; len: 15; v_gene: TRBV20-1; CDR3nt: TGCAGTGCTTCCTCGACAGGGGGGGCCCAAGAGACCCAGTACTTC; CDR3aa: CSASSTGGAQETQYF
d_gene: -; j_gene: TRBJ2-1; abundance: many; len: 12; v_gene: TRBV6-2/TRBV6-3; CDR3nt: TGTGCCAGCAGTTACTCGTGGTGGGAGCAGTTCTTC; CDR3aa: CASSYSWWEQFF